This T cell receptor (beta chain) was identified during a study of T cell repertoires in cytomegalovirus infection. Details on this clonotype: Its antigen is undetermined.

TCRdb called the reads again in MiXCR, with one record for every CDR3 protein. The sample holds some 450,000 distinct CDR3 sequences, approximately 31% seen once. CDR3 length equals 12 residues. CDR1 and CDR2 from the germline V gene are MNHNS and SASEGT. V was trimmed by 3 bases and J by 8 bases, leaving 8 bases between them. Study-wide results and caveats: Clonotype analysis showed dominance of the ex vivo response by HLA-C-restricted CMV-specific TCR beta clonotypes.

The origin of this receptor is a human donor in good health (CMV status not recorded). Some clones in this sample may be carry-over from other donors' samples. V usage is TRBV6-1 and J usage is TRBJ2-1, with D unresolved. The sequencing sample was made of PBMCs. The CDR3 here is CASSDGVYEQFF. DNA for the CDR3: TGTGCCAGCAGTGATGGGGTCTATGAGCAGTTCTTC.